This T cell receptor (beta chain) was captured by sequencing in a study of tumor-infiltrating lymphocytes in glioblastoma multiforme. Three nested ARM-PCR rounds with V-beta and C-beta primers built TCRB libraries. TCRdb re-called the multiplex PCR reads through MiXCR, storing one row per CDR3 protein. The sample has over 10,000 distinct CDR3 sequences, roughly 70% seen once. Concerning this clonotype: A read error may produce the germline difference seen at one junction end.

Germline CDR1 and CDR2: MNHNS and SASEGT. This CDR3 contains 13 residues. This chain joins TRBV6-1 and TRBJ1-1; no clear D. Sequencing was performed on brain tumor tissue. This receptor was taken from a male donor with glioblastoma. The CDR3: CASRLPEYTKAFF. In nucleotides, the CDR3 is TGTGCCAGCCGCCTGCCAGAGTACACTAAAGCTTTCTTT.